This TCR beta chain was sequenced for a study of T cells in Graves' hyperthyroidism and ophthalmopathy. There are 11 residues in the CDR3. Germline CDR1 reads GTSNPN; CDR2 reads SVGIG (reference sequence). Deletions cut 3 bases from V and 5 bases from J, with 7 bases between. This clonotype was observed a single time. Its antigen remains unknown. Amplified regions were TCR beta CDR3 sequences from RNA transcripts. A set of HTBI primers served as the primers for a first-round RT-PCR of the TCR CDR3. TCRdb passed the multiplex PCR reads through MiXCR, listing each CDR3 protein once. The data show some 460,000 distinct CDR3 sequences, around a sixth seen once. Study conclusions and caveats: The majority of expanded thyroid clonotypes above 0.001 also appeared in blood.

This chain connects TRBV30 to TRBJ1-1; D perhaps matches TRBD1 (5 bases). Sequenced material: blood. This TCR came from a woman under 30 with Graves' hyperthyroidism. In DNA, the CDR3 is TGTGCCTGGAGGCCAGGGACTGAAGCTTTCTTT. This codes for CAWRPGTEAFF.